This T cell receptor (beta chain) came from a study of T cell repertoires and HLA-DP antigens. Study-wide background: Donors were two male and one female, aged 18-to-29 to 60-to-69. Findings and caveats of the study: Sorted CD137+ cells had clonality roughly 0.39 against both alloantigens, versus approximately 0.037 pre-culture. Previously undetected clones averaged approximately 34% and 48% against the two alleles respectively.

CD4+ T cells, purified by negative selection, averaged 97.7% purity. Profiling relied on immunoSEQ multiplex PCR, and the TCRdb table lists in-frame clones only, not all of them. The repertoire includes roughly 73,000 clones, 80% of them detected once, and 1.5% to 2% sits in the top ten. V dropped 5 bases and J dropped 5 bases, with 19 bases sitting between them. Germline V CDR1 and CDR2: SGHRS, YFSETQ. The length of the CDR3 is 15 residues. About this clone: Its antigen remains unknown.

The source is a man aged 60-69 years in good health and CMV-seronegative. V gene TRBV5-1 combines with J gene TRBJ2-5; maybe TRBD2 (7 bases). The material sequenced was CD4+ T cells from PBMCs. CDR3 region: CASRWNIGGQETQYF. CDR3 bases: TGCGCCAGCAGGTGGAACATCGGGGGGCAGGAGACCCAGTACTTC.